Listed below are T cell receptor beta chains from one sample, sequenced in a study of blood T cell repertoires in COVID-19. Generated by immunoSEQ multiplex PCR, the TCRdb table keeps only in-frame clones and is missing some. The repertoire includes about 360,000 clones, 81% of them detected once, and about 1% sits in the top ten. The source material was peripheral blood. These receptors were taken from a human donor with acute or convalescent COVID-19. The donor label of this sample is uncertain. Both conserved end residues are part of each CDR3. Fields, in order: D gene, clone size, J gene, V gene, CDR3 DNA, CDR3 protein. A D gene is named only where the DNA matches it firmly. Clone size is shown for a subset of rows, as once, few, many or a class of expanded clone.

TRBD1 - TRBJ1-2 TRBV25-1 TGTGCCAGCAGTGATCAGACAGGGGGCGGACAGGTTGGCTACACCTTC CASSDQTGGGQVGYTF
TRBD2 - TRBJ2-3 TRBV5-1 TGCGCCAGCAGCTTGCTCGTGAGTAGCGGGAGAGGGGCAGATACGCAGTATTTT CASSLLVSSGRGADTQYF
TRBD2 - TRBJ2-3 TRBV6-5 TGTGCCAGCAGTTACCGACTAGCGGGAGGCACAGATACGCAGTATTTT CASSYRLAGGTDTQYF
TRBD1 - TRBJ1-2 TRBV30 TGTGCCTGGAGTGGCAGGACAGGGGAGGGTTCTGGCTACACCTTC CAWSGRTGEGSGYTF
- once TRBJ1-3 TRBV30 TGTGCCTGGAGTCTTAGTTCGAGAGACACCATATATTTT CAWSLSSRDTIYF
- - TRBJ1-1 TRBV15 TGTGCCACCAGCAGATCCCGGTCCACTGAAGCTTTCTTT CATSRSRSTEAFF
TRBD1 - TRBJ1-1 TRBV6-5 TGTGCCAGCAGTTCGACGACAGGGGGAAAACACACTGAAGCTTTCTTT CASSSTTGGKHTEAFF
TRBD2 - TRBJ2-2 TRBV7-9 TGTGCCAGCAGCTTTCGACTAGCCCTGAGGGGCGCGAACACCGGGGAGCTGTTTTTT CASSFRLALRGANTGELFF
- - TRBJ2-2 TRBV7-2 TGTGCCAGCAACAGTTTCGGGGAGCTGTTTTTT CASNSFGELFF
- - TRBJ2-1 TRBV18 TGTGCCAGCTCATTGGGCCAAACGCCATCCAATGAGCAGTTCTTC CASSLGQTPSNEQFF
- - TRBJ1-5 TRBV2 TGTGCCAGCGGGAGGGATAGCAATCAGCCCCAGCATTTT CASGRDSNQPQHF
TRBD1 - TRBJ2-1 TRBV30 TGTGCCTGGAGTACGACCGGACAGGGAGTAAGGTACAATGAGCAGTTCTTC CAWSTTGQGVRYNEQFF
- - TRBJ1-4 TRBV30 TGTGCCTGGAGTCCAGGGGTTGCAGGTGAAAAACTGTTTTTT CAWSPGVAGEKLFF
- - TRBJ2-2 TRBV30 TGTGCCTGGAGTGTGTATAGCGCCCTTTCACGCGGGGAGCTGTTTTTT CAWSVYSALSRGELFF
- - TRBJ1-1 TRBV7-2 TGTGCCAGCAGCTTGTGGGGAGTAACTGAAGCTTTCTTT CASSLWGVTEAFF
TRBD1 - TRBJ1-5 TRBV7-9 TGTGCCAGCAGCTTAGTCAGGGGGGATAGCAATCAGCCCCAGCATTTT CASSLVRGDSNQPQHF
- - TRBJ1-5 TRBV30 TGTGCCTGGAGTGGACTGGTTAGCAATCAGCCCCAGCATTTT CAWSGLVSNQPQHF
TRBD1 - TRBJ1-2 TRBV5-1 TGCGCCAGCAACGCCGGACAGGGCTATGGCTACACCTTC CASNAGQGYGYTF
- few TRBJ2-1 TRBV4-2 TGTGCCAGCAGCCAAGAGGTCGGCAGGGGCAATGAGCAGTTCTTC CASSQEVGRGNEQFF
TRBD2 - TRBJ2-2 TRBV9 TGTGCCAGCAGCGTAGCAAGCGGGGCCGGCGGGGAGCTGTTTTTT CASSVASGAGGELFF
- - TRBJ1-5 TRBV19 TGTGCCAGTAGTATACAGGGATTCAATCAGCCCCAGCATTTT CASSIQGFNQPQHF
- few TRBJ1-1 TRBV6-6 TGTGCCAGCAGGCGCGGGGGGGACACTGAAGCTTTCTTT CASRRGGDTEAFF
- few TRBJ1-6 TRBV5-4 TGTGCCAGCAGCCGTGGGGGCGAGGGAAGCTCACCCCTCCACTTT CASSRGGEGSSPLHF
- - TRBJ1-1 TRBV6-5 TGTGCCAGCAGTCCGCAAACAGGGCTGAACACTGAAGCTTTCTTT CASSPQTGLNTEAFF
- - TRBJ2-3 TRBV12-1 TGTGCCAGCAGGACTAGCGGGAGGGCCCCGGATACGCAGTATTTT CASRTSGRAPDTQYF
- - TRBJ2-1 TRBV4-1 TGCGCCAGCAGCCCTTTCTACAATGAGCAGTTCTTC CASSPFYNEQFF
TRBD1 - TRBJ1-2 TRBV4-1 TGCGCCAGCAGCCAAGGGCGGGCAGGGGGTTATGGCTACACCTTC CASSQGRAGGYGYTF
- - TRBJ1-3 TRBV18 TGTGCCAGCTCACCGCGAACGACAGGAGGAAACACCATATATTTT CASSPRTTGGNTIYF
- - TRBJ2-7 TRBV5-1 TGCGCCAGCAGCCGGGAAGGCCTAACCTACGAGCAGTACTTC CASSREGLTYEQYF